This T cell receptor beta chain was recovered during a study of OX40 agonist ivuxolimab in advanced cancers. Study conclusions and caveats: Researchers did not establish what antigens the expanded peripheral T cells target.

This CDR3 is 14 amino acids long. Germline CDR1 SGHRS, CDR2 YFSETQ. The germline V and J ends were trimmed by 4 bases and 3 bases, with 11 bases remaining between them. Clones were read by immunoSEQ multiplex PCR, and TCRdb kept only the in-frame ones, dropping some. The data contain about 71,000 clones, roughly 81% of them singletons. Turning to this clone: No antigen is known for it.

The genes are TRBV5-1 and TRBJ2-1, with D unresolved. This specimen consisted of CD4+ or CD8+ T cells sorted from blood, obtained in a trial of the OX40 agonist ivuxolimab. This sequence was found in an adult with an advanced solid tumor such as melanoma, head and neck, liver or kidney cancer. CDR3 bases: TGCGCCAGCAGCCCAGCGCAGGACTACAATGAGCAGTTCTTC. Amino acids: CASSPAQDYNEQFF.